This T cell receptor beta chain was profiled in a study of cytomegalovirus exposure and HLA in healthy donors. Study in general: Roughly 86 million unique TCRs from HLA-typed donors made up an early data release.

Trimming left V 5 bases short and J 2 bases short, with 16 bases between. The CDR3 sequence is 15 residues long. Germline CDR1 is LNHDA and CDR2 is SQIVND (reference sequence). Primers: 60 Vbeta forward and 13 Jbeta reverse. Some clones are missing from TCRdb's copy, which holds only in-frame ones; the method was immunoSEQ multiplex PCR. The sample lists roughly 200,000 clones, more than 65% occurring once. Sequencing was performed on PBMCs. The chain couples TRBV19 to TRBJ2-7; D perhaps matches TRBD1 (6 bases). The receptor's source is a man aged 40-50 years in good health and CMV-seropositive. The CDR3 spells CASSERGMNTYEQYF. DNA for the CDR3: TGTGCCAGTAGTGAAAGGGGGATGAATACCTACGAGCAGTACTTC.